This T cell receptor (beta chain) derives from a study of PD-L1 blockade in urothelial cancer (TCRdb year 2017). Context from the whole study: All patients started therapy in about 2014 and received atezolizumab 1,200 mg intravenously every 3 weeks. About 90% of the 29 patients were males with bladder-origin urothelial cancer, and about 60% of the 29 reported a prior smoking history. An ECOG performance status of 0 or 1 was recorded for the patients, and 0 to 3 prior chemotherapy regimens had been received by the patients. Blood samples were analyzed at two time points: 3 weeks after treatment start (second dose) and 6 weeks after treatment start. A median of roughly 140,000 T cells and 65,000 to 90,000 unique TCRs was obtained from blood samples, and a median clonality of roughly 0.074 was observed. The study, an exploratory multi-omic analysis, examined somatic, immune and clinical correlates of response to PD-L1 blockade with atezolizumab in urothelial cancer. TCR sequencing covered pretreatment tumor samples and matched, serially collected peripheral blood taken before and after atezolizumab treatment. Durable clinical benefit meant progression-free survival longer than 6 months, and TCR features were also tested against progression-free and overall survival. Whole exome sequencing and RNA sequencing of pretreatment tumors were performed alongside TCR sequencing in the same patients. Some ten patients reached durable clinical benefit, while around 19 patients did not. Pretreatment blood TCR-seq was available for 27 to 30 patients, at least one posttreatment blood collection was obtained for 25 or so patients, and tumor TCR-seq was available for 25 or so patients.

What the study reported, not specific to this receptor: Small sample size (n ≈ 29) and many exploratory analyses mean the results are intended to be hypothesis-generating. Improved progression-free and overall survival was associated with having pretreatment peripheral blood TCR clonality below the median. Patients with durable benefit showed greater expansion of tumor-associated TCR clones in peripheral blood 3 weeks after starting treatment (n of about 21, p = 0.022).

Concerning this clone itself: What antigen it recognizes has not been identified. No base quality values were provided; no much bigger clone lies one nucleotide off.

Each PCR received spiked-in synthetic TCR analog templates so that absolute template abundance could be estimated from read counts. The immunoSEQ assay was used to amplify TCRbeta CDR3 regions from genomic DNA with bias-controlled V and J gene primers. Rearranged TCRbeta segments were sequenced at approximately 20X coverage. In the authors' own workflow: Sequencing errors were corrected by clustering, and CDR3s were annotated against IMGT so that V, D and J genes could be assigned. Downstream analyses used only productive TCRbeta rearrangements, leaving out any out-of-frame or stop-codon sequences. To compute clonality, Shannon entropy was normalized by the log of the number of unique productive sequences and then subtracted from one. Fisher's exact test with Benjamini-Hochberg correction, using a cutoff of adjusted p below 0.01, was how clones that differed between time points or between blood and tumor were identified. TCRdb retrieved this table from immuneACCESS and kept in-frame rearrangements only. Not all clones are present; in checked studies, unresolved V genes account for under half, and no reason is known for the remainder. V and J calls and clone size are given by that table; D and trimming were obtained from the DNA. The sample table shows approximately 50,000 clones, and more than 80% are seen once. 1% to 1.5% of the sample belongs to the ten largest clones.

The time point tag for this specimen amounts to: pretreatment peripheral blood. A total of 25 to 35 patients with locally advanced or metastatic urothelial carcinoma, treated at Memorial Sloan Kettering on a trial protocol, made up the cohort. Peripheral blood mononuclear cells were collected pretreatment and during treatment, with between 1 and 8 total time points obtained per patient. The Qiagen DNeasy Blood extraction kit was used to purify genomic DNA from total PBMCs and tumor samples. Collected pretreatment and during treatment, PBMCs were isolated and stored as previously described. The specimen was PBMCs, collected around atezolizumab (anti-PD-L1) treatment. The TCR was taken from a man aged 50-60 years with urothelial cancer.

The DNA is as follows: TGCGCCAGCAGCCAAGGGCAGGGGGATAATTCACCCCTCCACTTT. Its product reads: CASSQGQGDNSPLHF. The rearrangement joined TRBV4-1 to TRBJ1-6, with TRBD1 matching 7 junction bases. In the germline V gene, CDR1 corresponds to MGHRA and CDR2 to YSYEKL. V is cut back by 1 base and J by 5 bases, with 2 bases in the junction unmatched. The CDR3 covers 15 residues, taking in both the cysteine and the phenylalanine. Only the CDR3 DNA stays, 45 bases, in frame from base 1.